The 23 T cell receptor beta chains below come from one sample, sequenced in a study of regulatory T cells in long-lasting Graves disease. Documented time point: persistent/refractory GD, antithyroid drugs over 5 years with positive TRAb. Extracted PBMC RNA gave rise to the TCR library. The authors built TCR beta libraries using iRepertoire HTBI primers and Arm-PCR of CDR3 regions. TCRdb analysed the multiplex PCR reads with MiXCR anew, one entry per CDR3 protein. The sample carries about 660,000 distinct CDR3 sequences, around 30% recorded once. Sequenced material: peripheral blood mononuclear cells (PBMCs), taken when the disease was refractory, from a patient treated with antithyroid drugs. Receptors originate from a female donor with Graves disease.

This clonotype showed up just a few times. This chain connects TRBV13 to TRBJ2-5; 7 bases agree with TRBD1. The CDR3 totals 14 residues. In germline, CDR1 is PRHDT, CDR2 FYEKMQ (reference sequence). The V and J ends lost 5 bases and 0 bases, in that order; junction bases with no gene match: 3. CDR3 amino acids: CASSIRGHQETQYF. For the CDR3, the DNA is TGTGCCAGCAGCATAAGGGGGCACCAAGAGACCCAGTACTTC.

V gene TRBV20-1 combines with J gene TRBJ2-7; 7 bases are shared with TRBD2. The length of the CDR3 is 15 residues. The V and J ends lost 6 bases and 3 bases, in that order; junction bases with no gene match: 14. Germline-derived CDR1 and CDR2 are DFQATT and SNEGSKA (reference sequence). This CDR3 is CSASGAGVPNYEQYF. The DNA for the CDR3 is TGCAGTGCCTCGGGCGCGGGAGTCCCTAACTACGAGCAGTACTTC.

This clonotype was picked up many times. This sequence joins TRBV2 and TRBJ1-1; D call uncertain. V was cut by 11 bases and J by 0 bases, with 16 bases left in between. Germline assignment: CDR1 SNHLY and CDR2 FYNNEI. CDR3 length: 14 amino acids. CDR3 loop: CACRRSFMNTEAFF. The DNA of the CDR3 is TGTGCCTGCCGTAGATCCTTCATGAACACTGAAGCTTTCTTT.

The chain uses TRBV12-3 or TRBV12-4 and TRBJ1-6; D is perhaps TRBD1 (6 bases). V lost 6 bases to trimming and J lost 6 bases, with 21 bases between them. The CDR3 has 17 residues. CDR3 residues: CASRQRTVRGFNSPLHF. The CDR3 bases are TGTGCCAGCAGACAGAGGACAGTAAGAGGCTTTAATTCACCCCTCCACTTT.

Only a few counts were recorded for this clonotype. V and J are TRBV29-1 and TRBJ1-1; D perhaps matches TRBD1 (6 bases). The CDR3 is 13 amino acids. Germline CDR1 SQVTM, CDR2 ANQGSEA. Trimming left V 3 bases short and J 3 bases short, with 11 bases between. CDR3 in amino acids: CSVEAGEDTEAFF. CDR3 bases: TGCAGCGTTGAGGCAGGGGAGGACACTGAAGCTTTCTTT.

Only a few counts were recorded for this clonotype. V and J are TRBV27 and TRBJ1-5, with a tentative D call TRBD1 (5 bases). Deletions cut 10 bases from V and 5 bases from J, with 18 bases between. CDR1 is MNHEY, CDR2 SMNVEV, per germline (reference sequence). The CDR3 runs 14 residues. The CDR3 here is CATPRGSFDQPQHF. Here the CDR3 DNA reads TGTGCCACTCCCCGGGGCTCATTCGATCAGCCCCAGCATTTT.

This sequence joins TRBV10-2 and TRBJ1-5; D gene ambiguous. From germline, CDR1 is WSHSY and CDR2 SAAADI. The CDR3 extends over 14 amino acids. Trimming stripped 0 bases from V and 6 bases from J, with 9 bases between. CDR3 sequence: CASSESHVGQPQHF. The CDR3 nucleotides are TGCGCCAGCAGTGAGTCTCACGTGGGTCAGCCCCAGCATTTT.

This rearrangement joins TRBV4-1 to TRBJ1-5; TRBD1 might be the D (6 bases). Between the trimmed V and J ends, which lost 0 bases and 3 bases, there was a span of 9 bases. There are 15 residues in the CDR3. Germline values: CDR1 MGHRA, CDR2 YSYEKL. The CDR3 sequence is CASSQDEGDNQPQHF. CDR3 bases: TGCGCCAGCAGCCAAGATGAGGGGGACAATCAGCCCCAGCATTTT.

The table lists this clonotype with a few counts. CDR3 DNA: TGTGCCACGCGAACAGGGTTAGCTAATGAAAAACTGTTTTTT. As protein: CATRTGLANEKLFF. This sequence joins TRBV10-3 and TRBJ1-4, with D possibly TRBD1 on 6 matching bases. The V and J ends lost 10 bases and 3 bases respectively, with 15 bases between them. The CDR3 totals 14 residues. Germline values: CDR1 ENHRY, CDR2 SYGVKD.

The chain links TRBV9 to TRBJ1-3; possibly TRBD1 for D (6 bases). Germline loops: CDR1 SGDLS, CDR2 YYNGEE. Trimming cost V 4 bases and J 4 bases, with 18 bases left between them. This CDR3 contains 16 residues. Written as DNA, the CDR3 is TGTGCCAGCAGCACAAACCGACAGGCAACGGGAAACACCATATATTTT. This translates into CASSTNRQATGNTIYF.

The genes are TRBV6-1 and TRBJ1-4; 8 positions agree with TRBD1. Germline V gene lookup returns CDR1 MNHNS and CDR2 SASEGT. J lost 1 base, V lost 4 bases, and 8 bases had no gene match. The CDR3 contains 17 residues. The DNA of the CDR3 is TGTGCCAGCAGTGCGGGACGGGACAGGCTAACTAATGAAAAACTGTTTTTT. It specifies CASSAGRDRLTNEKLFF.

This clonotype has just a few counts. The chain has TRBV9 and TRBJ1-6; TRBD1 aligns across 10 bases. From germline, CDR1 is SGDLS and CDR2 YYNGEE. With V trimmed by 1 base and J by 7 bases, 2 bases remained unmatched. The CDR3 has 15 amino acids. CDR3 region: CASSVWTGGNSPLHF. CDR3 DNA sequence: TGTGCCAGCAGCGTATGGACAGGGGGAAATTCACCCCTCCACTTT.

The genes are TRBV3-1 and TRBJ1-2; D unresolved. The V gene lost 1 base and the J gene lost 4 bases, with 7 bases spanning the gap. This CDR3 has 13 residues. Per germline, CDR1 LGHDT and CDR2 YNNKEL (reference sequence). CDR3 residues: CASSQGYGYGYTF. Written as DNA, the CDR3 is TGTGCCAGCAGCCAAGGTTACGGCTATGGCTACACCTTC. Filled out from reference TRBV3-1 and TRBJ1-2, the complete variable domain reads DTAVSQTPKYLVTQMGNDKSIKCEQNLGHDTMYWYKQDSKKFLKIMFSYNNKELIINETVPNRFSPKSPDKAHLNLHINSLELGDSAVYFCASSQGYGYGYTFGSGTRLTVV.

This clonotype was detected many times. This chain links TRBV28 with TRBJ1-2; 11 bases fit TRBD1. The germline V gene has CDR1 MDHEN and CDR2 SYDVKM. The CDR3 contains 14 residues. The trim removed 6 bases at V and 6 bases at J, leaving 6 bases unmatched. For the CDR3, the DNA is TGTGCCAGCAGACTCGGGACAGGGGGTCATGGCTACACCTTC. Residues: CASRLGTGGHGYTF.

V gene TRBV29-1 combines with J gene TRBJ1-1; TRBD1 might be the D (6 bases). V lost 3 bases and J 8 bases, leaving 19 bases between the germline ends. Germline values: CDR1 SQVTM, CDR2 ANQGSEA. The CDR3 sequence is 14 residues long. The CDR3 DNA sequence: TGCAGCGTTGAGGAGGCGGCAGGGGCAGGAGAAGCTTTCTTT. It specifies CSVEEAAGAGEAFF.

This clonotype was seen a few times. V usage is TRBV5-1 and J usage is TRBJ2-7, with 8 positions matching TRBD1. Germline V gives CDR1 SGHRS, CDR2 YFSETQ. Trimming removed 4 bases from V and 3 bases from J; junction bases left unmatched: 6. This CDR3 region has 14 residues. The CDR3 reads CASSRTGQGYEQYF. In DNA, the CDR3 is TGCGCCAGCAGCCGTACCGGACAGGGCTACGAGCAGTACTTC.

The V and J genes are TRBV5-1 and TRBJ2-2; D might be TRBD1 (5 bases). Germline V gene sequence: CDR1 SGHRS, CDR2 YFSETQ. Trimming pared 0 bases from V and 2 bases from J, leaving 11 bases between. The CDR3 is 16 residues long. CDR3 coding DNA: TGCGCCAGCAGCTTGGCCCAGGGTCATAACACCGGGGAGCTGTTTTTT. It codes for CASSLAQGHNTGELFF.

This clonotype was detected only a few times. The chain uses TRBV27 and TRBJ1-1; D might be TRBD1 (5 bases). Germline V CDR1 and CDR2: MNHEY, SMNVEV (reference sequence). Trimming stripped 0 bases from V and 5 bases from J, with 10 bases between. There are 14 residues in the CDR3. CDR3 sequence (DNA): TGTGCCAGCAGTTTATCTCGGGGACCAACTGAAGCTTTCTTT. This translates into CASSLSRGPTEAFF.

The genes are TRBV15 and TRBJ1-4; D might be TRBD1 (5 bases). The CDR3 spans 16 residues. Germline V gene sequence: CDR1 LNHNV, CDR2 YYDKDF (reference sequence). V was pared by 2 bases and J by 4 bases, with 14 bases between. The CDR3 bases are TGTGCCACCAGCAGATCGAGGGGTCAGTTTAATGAAAAACTGTTTTTT. Amino acids: CATSRSRGQFNEKLFF.

This chain uses TRBV7-3 with TRBJ2-7; TRBD2 aligns across 9 bases. Germline loops: CDR1 SGHTA, CDR2 FQGTGA. This CDR3 spans 15 amino acids. Trimming at V came to 3 bases and at J to 3 bases, leaving 6 bases not matched to a gene. CDR3 residues: CASSFVAGVFYEQYF. The CDR3 DNA is TGTGCCAGCAGCTTCGTAGCGGGAGTTTTCTACGAGCAGTACTTC.

This clonotype has only a few counts. The V call is TRBV5-1, the J call TRBJ1-2, with 9 nucleotides matching TRBD1. There are 14 residues in the CDR3. The germline CDR1 and CDR2 sequences are SGHRS and YFSETQ. The V segment lost 3 bases and the J segment 6 bases; nucleotides outside the gene matches: 6. The CDR3 DNA sequence: TGCGCCAGCAGCTCGGGACAGGGTGGGGATGGCTACACCTTC. It codes for CASSSGQGGDGYTF.

Notes on this clonotype: At one end the junction does not follow the germline gene, possibly because of a read error. The CDR3 sequence: CASGFAGHNNNGYTF. CDR3 DNA: TGTGCCAGCGGTTTTGCGGGACATAATAACAATGGCTACACCTTC. V and J are TRBV28 and TRBJ1-2; tentatively, D is TRBD1 (6 bases). This CDR3 is built from 15 residues. Germline V gene sequence: CDR1 MDHEN, CDR2 SYDVKM.

This clonotype was observed many times. The V and J genes are TRBV20-1 and TRBJ1-2; TRBD1 is a possible D gene (5 bases). Germline V lookup: CDR1 DFQATT, CDR2 SNEGSKA (reference sequence). The CDR3 runs 12 residues. The ends were cut back, 8 bases at V and 8 bases at J, with 18 bases in the middle. The CDR3 sequence is CSTTRGDTGYTF. CDR3 nucleotides: TGCAGTACTACGCGGGGCGATACGGGCTACACCTTC.